The T cell receptor (beta chain) under discussion was sequenced for a study of T cells in Graves' hyperthyroidism and ophthalmopathy. This clonotype was detected many times. Trimming removed 0 bases at V and 2 bases at J, with 13 bases between. CDR1 LNHNV and CDR2 YYDKDF come from the germline V gene (reference sequence). There are 16 residues in the CDR3. Amplified TCR beta CDR3 regions came from RNA transcripts. When the TCR CDR3 underwent first-round RT-PCR, the HTBI primer set was used. Via MiXCR, TCRdb re-called the multiplex PCR reads, giving one row per CDR3 protein. Counted here are 750,000 to 900,000 distinct CDR3 sequences, about two fifths occurring once; the ten biggest clones make up over 8%.

Sequenced: blood. The J gene is TRBJ2-5, the V gene TRBV15, with D unresolved. This receptor was taken from a man between 18 and 29 years old with Graves' hyperthyroidism. The CDR3 loop reads CATSRDSPRYQETQYF. The CDR3 DNA reads as TGTGCCACCAGCAGAGATTCGCCACGATATCAAGAGACCCAGTACTTC.